A single sample gave rise to the 21 T cell receptor beta chains below, sequenced in a study of T cells in Graves' hyperthyroidism and ophthalmopathy. TCR beta CDR3 regions were amplified from RNA. Initially, a first-round RT-PCR of the TCR CDR3 employed the HTBI primer set. TCRdb used MiXCR to reprocess the multiplex PCR reads, holding one entry per CDR3 protein. The data hold about 380,000 distinct CDR3 sequences, with 13% to 15% observed a single time. Sequencing was performed on blood. These TCRs come from a woman in her 30s with Graves' ophthalmopathy.

The V gene is TRBV13, the J gene TRBJ2-3; a possible D gene is TRBD1 (6 bases). Germline V lookup: CDR1 PRHDT, CDR2 FYEKMQ (reference sequence). This CDR3 has 16 residues. With 4 bases removed from V and 0 bases from J, the gap between germline ends came to 14 bases. CDR3 bases: TGTGCCAGCAGCTCACCGGGACAACAGAGCACAGATACGCAGTATTTT. It is translated as CASSSPGQQSTDTQYF.

This clonotype showed up many times. The rearrangement links TRBV11-2 to TRBJ2-5; D possibly corresponds to TRBD1 (6 bases). The germline gives CDR1 SGHAT, CDR2 FQNNGV. V dropped 7 bases and J dropped 5 bases, with 17 bases sitting between them. The CDR3 sequence is 14 residues long. In DNA, the CDR3 is TGTGCCAGCACCTATCGAGGGGGTCGGGAGACCCAGTACTTC. Translated: CASTYRGGRETQYF.

This chain joins TRBV2 and TRBJ2-1; 12 bases align to TRBD2. Germline assignment: CDR1 SNHLY and CDR2 FYNNEI. This CDR3 spans 15 amino acids. V lost 6 bases, J lost 6 bases, and 6 bases stayed unmatched. CDR3 coding DNA: TGTGCCAGCAGAACCTCTAGCGGGGGGGCCAATGAGCAGTTCTTC. Translation: CASRTSSGGANEQFF.

This chain joins TRBV10-3 and TRBJ1-4; D is perhaps TRBD1 (5 bases). Germline lookup yields CDR1 ENHRY and CDR2 SYGVKD. This CDR3 comprises 13 residues. Trimming cost V 9 bases and J 16 bases, with 24 bases left between them. The CDR3 nucleotides are TGTGCCATACAAAAGGAAAAGGGGAACATTAGGTTTTTT. This encodes CAIQKEKGNIRFF.

The genes are TRBV20-1 and TRBJ2-7; no clear D. The CDR3 is 15 amino acids. Germline-derived CDR1 and CDR2 are DFQATT and SNEGSKA (reference sequence). Deletions cut 4 bases from V and 3 bases from J, with 19 bases between. CDR3 nucleotides: TGCAGTGCTAAAATGACAAACAGAATCCTCTACGAGCAGTACTTC. Its protein product is CSAKMTNRILYEQYF.

This clonotype was recorded many times. The J gene is TRBJ2-3, the V gene TRBV6-1; D remains unclear. The germline V gene encodes CDR1 MNHNS and CDR2 SASEGT. This CDR3 has 13 amino acids. Trimming stripped 5 bases from V and 0 bases from J, with 6 bases between. CDR3 protein: CASSYQSTDTQYF. For the CDR3, the DNA is TGTGCCAGCAGTTACCAAAGCACAGATACGCAGTATTTT.

This clonotype was seen a handful of times. This chain links TRBV5-6 with TRBJ1-2, with D possibly being TRBD1 (6 bases). V lost 1 base, J lost 7 bases, and 11 bases lay in between. Germline CDR1 SGHDT, CDR2 YYEEEE. The CDR3 covers 13 residues. The CDR3 region is CASSLLRGPGYTF. CDR3 DNA: TGTGCCAGCAGCTTGTTGCGGGGGCCTGGCTACACCTTC. The full variable domain, with the rest looked up from reference TRBV5-6 and TRBJ1-2, is DAGVTQSPTHLIKTRGQQVTLRCSPKSGHDTVSWYQQALGQGPQFIFQYYEEEERQRGNFPDRFSGHQFPNYSSELNVNALLLGDSALYLCASSLLRGPGYTFGSGTRLTVV.

With respect to this clonotype: A read error may explain this, as a much larger clone is one base away. This rearrangement joins TRBV19 to TRBJ1-1; no clear D gene. V was trimmed by 10 bases and J by 8 bases, leaving 20 bases between them. The CDR3 consists of 13 residues. Germline V gene sequence: CDR1 LNHDA, CDR2 SQIVND (reference sequence). This CDR3 is CATNPTGREEAFF. The CDR3 nucleotides read TGTGCCACCAACCCCACGGGGAGGGAGGAAGCTTTCTTT.

This clonotype was seen only a few times. The chain joins TRBV3-1 to TRBJ1-6; D remains unclear. Per germline, CDR1 LGHDT and CDR2 YNNKEL (reference sequence). This CDR3 has 12 residues. V lost 5 bases to trimming and J lost 10 bases, with 9 bases between them. The CDR3 DNA reads as TGTGCCAGCAGCAACAGCGGATCACCCCTCCACTTT. Translation gives CASSNSGSPLHF.

This clonotype was seen many times. This chain joins TRBV12-3 or TRBV12-4 and TRBJ1-4, with D possibly being TRBD1 (5 bases). The V gene lost 1 base and the J gene lost 4 bases, with 7 bases spanning the gap. This CDR3 region has 14 residues. The DNA of the CDR3 is TGTGCCAGCAGTTTAGGGGGGTTTAATGAAAAACTGTTTTTT. As protein: CASSLGGFNEKLFF.

This clonotype was seen ten or more times. The chain joins TRBV6-2 or TRBV6-3 to TRBJ2-5, with D perhaps TRBD1 (5 bases). The CDR3 length is 13 residues. The germline V and J ends were trimmed by 5 bases and 2 bases, with 9 bases remaining between them. The germline gives CDR1 MNHEY, CDR2 SVGEGT. CDR3 in DNA: TGTGCCAGCAGTGGACAAAGTCAAGAGACCCAGTACTTC. It translates to CASSGQSQETQYF.

The V gene is TRBV28, the J gene TRBJ2-5; 11 bases line up with TRBD1. Germline CDR1 MDHEN, CDR2 SYDVKM. CDR3 length equals 15 residues. Trimming took 5 bases from V and 4 from J; bases not matched to a gene: 6. CDR3 nucleotide sequence: TGTGCCAGCAGTACACGGACAGGGGGCGCAGAGACCCAGTACTTC. Translation gives CASSTRTGGAETQYF.

At least ten counts were recorded for this clonotype. The V call is TRBV12-3 or TRBV12-4, the J call TRBJ2-5; 9 nucleotides align to TRBD1. This CDR3 is 19 amino acids long. V dropped 3 bases and J dropped 3; count of bases not matched to a gene: 17. CDR3 DNA sequence: TGTGCCAGCAGTTTTCGCCATCACTTAGTCCGGGACAGGGAAGAGACCCAGTACTTC. Protein sequence: CASSFRHHLVRDREETQYF.

Details on this clonotype: Given a much more abundant clone one base away, this may be a read error. The rearrangement uses TRBV2 and TRBJ1-6, with D perhaps matching TRBD1 (6 bases). Germline V gene lookup returns CDR1 SNHLY and CDR2 FYNNEI. CDR3 length: 19 amino acids. CDR3 bases: TGTGCCGGCAGTGAAAGGGTCCGATCGGGACACCTATATAATTCACCCCTCCACTTT. Translating it yields CAGSERVRSGHLYNSPLHF.

This clonotype was seen repeatedly, ten times or more. The rearrangement joins TRBV24-1 to TRBJ2-2; 7 positions match TRBD2. Germline V gene lookup returns CDR1 KGHDR and CDR2 SFDVKD. The CDR3 length is 12 residues. With 6 bases clipped from V and 7 bases from J, the junction kept 1 base outside the gene matches. The CDR3 reads CATSTSVGELFF. DNA of the CDR3: TGTGCCACCAGTACTAGCGTCGGGGAGCTGTTTTTT.

This clonotype showed up many times. The V call is TRBV13, the J call TRBJ2-3; 9 nucleotides line up with TRBD2. V lost 5 bases and J lost 2; bases outside the gene matches: 11. The CDR3 is made up of 17 amino acids. Per germline, CDR1 PRHDT and CDR2 FYEKMQ (reference sequence). The CDR3 DNA is TGTGCCAGCAGCCCAGCAACCCCTAGCGGGATCACAGATACGCAGTATTTT. It yields the protein CASSPATPSGITDTQYF.

This clonotype was seen repeatedly, ten times or more. The chain uses TRBV11-2 and TRBJ2-1; 12 bases align to TRBD2. The length of the CDR3 is 17 residues. Trimming at V came to 0 bases and at J to 5 bases, leaving 5 bases not matched to a gene. The germline V gene encodes CDR1 SGHAT and CDR2 FQNNGV. In nucleotides, the CDR3 is TGTGCCAGCAGCTTAGATCTAGCGGGGGGGCTAGACAATGAGCAGTTCTTC. Protein: CASSLDLAGGLDNEQFF. Based on the CDR3 plus reference TRBV11-2 and TRBJ2-1, the full variable domain is EAGVAQSPRYKIIEKRQSVAFWCNPISGHATLYWYQQILGQGPKLLIQFQNNGVVDDSQLPKDRFSAERLKGVDSTLKIQPAKLEDSAVYLCASSLDLAGGLDNEQFFGPGTRLTVL.

This clonotype was counted at least ten times. V and J are TRBV6-1 and TRBJ1-3; D not certain. Per the germline V gene, CDR1 is MNHNS and CDR2 is SASEGT. The germline V and J ends were trimmed by 1 base and 0 bases, with 19 bases remaining between them. The CDR3 length is 19 residues. CDR3 region: CASSEGWAGFVSSGNTIYF. In DNA form, the CDR3 reads TGTGCCAGCAGTGAAGGTTGGGCGGGGTTTGTCTCCTCTGGAAACACCATATATTTT.

This clonotype was recorded a few times. The rearrangement uses TRBV6-1 and TRBJ1-4, with D uncertain. V lost 7 bases and J lost 0, with 12 bases in between. Germline CDR1 reads MNHNS; CDR2 reads SASEGT. This CDR3 is 15 amino acids long. The DNA for the CDR3 is TGTGCCAGCAACGAGCCCAGAGCAACTAATGAAAAACTGTTTTTT. It encodes CASNEPRATNEKLFF.

This clonotype was detected many times. The chain has TRBV11-2 and TRBJ2-2; TRBD2 matches 7 bases. After removal of 6 bases from V and 6 bases from J, the junction contained 7 bases not matched to a gene. Germline V gives CDR1 SGHAT, CDR2 FQNNGV. This CDR3 contains 14 residues. The CDR3 here is CASRGGKLAGELFF. In DNA, the CDR3 is TGTGCCAGCAGGGGAGGGAAGTTAGCCGGGGAGCTGTTTTTT.

The chain employs TRBV3-1 and TRBJ2-5; D is undetermined. Germline V CDR1 and CDR2: LGHDT, YNNKEL (reference sequence). CDR3 length: 14 residues. Trimming took 4 bases from V and 1 from J, leaving 10 bases between them. CDR3 protein: CASSPGSFQETQYF. The CDR3 region has the DNA TGTGCCAGCAGCCCCGGGTCTTTCCAAGAGACCCAGTACTTC.